The 22 T cell receptor beta chains below come from one sample, sequenced in a study of blood T cell repertoires in COVID-19 (dated by TCRdb to about 2020). The library was obtained by the immunoSEQ multiplex PCR assay. This immuneACCESS table, as held by TCRdb, lists in-frame sequences with V and J called but not all clones. Of the missing ones, under half trace to an unresolved V gene in checked studies; the others have no known cause. The sample profile shows about 240,000 clones; more than 75% of them were found once. 5.5% to 9% of the sample is in the top ten clones. The sequencing input was peripheral blood. Receptor source: a woman in her 70s with active or convalescent COVID-19.

This sequence joins TRBV4-3 and TRBJ1-2; D call uncertain. Per germline, CDR1 LGHNA and CDR2 YSLEER. The CDR3 contains 16 residues. The V end lost 0 bases, the J end lost 2 bases, and 13 bases lay between the germline ends. The CDR3 protein is CASSQDPLTSNYGYTF. The CDR3 DNA sequence: TGCGCCAGCAGCCAAGATCCCCTTACATCGAACTATGGCTACACCTTC.

The chain recombines TRBV5-1 with TRBJ1-3; the D is unclear. V was pared by 0 bases and J by 2 bases, with 9 bases between. CDR3 length: 15 amino acids. The germline V gene has CDR1 SGHRS and CDR2 YFSETQ. CDR3 region: CASSLGGQTGNTIYF. The CDR3 DNA reads TGCGCCAGCAGCTTGGGCGGGCAGACTGGAAACACCATATATTTT.

This clone has a handful of counts. The chain is built from TRBV19 and TRBJ1-5; D is unclear. This CDR3 has 14 amino acids. Germline CDR1 and CDR2: LNHDA and SQIVND (reference sequence). V dropped 5 bases and J dropped 0 bases, with 8 bases sitting between them. CDR3 amino acids: CASSREDSNQPQHF. Here the CDR3 DNA reads TGTGCCAGTAGTCGCGAGGATAGCAATCAGCCCCAGCATTTT.

DNA of the CDR3: TGTGCCAGCAGCTCCGACAGGGAAGCTAACTATGGCTACACCTTC. Translating it yields CASSSDREANYGYTF. This chain uses TRBV5-6 with TRBJ1-2; 7 nucleotides agree with TRBD1. Looked up from germline, CDR1 is SGHDT and CDR2 is YYEEEE. V shed 3 bases and J 0 bases; nucleotides not matched to a gene: 5. CDR3 length: 15 residues.

The CDR3 region is CASSLAAVGAETQYF. The CDR3 coding sequence is TGTGCCAGCAGCTTAGCCGCGGTGGGTGCGGAGACCCAGTACTTC. The chain recombines TRBV7-8 with TRBJ2-5; D uncertain. Germline CDR1 SGHVS, CDR2 FQNEAQ. Trimming took off 0 bases at V and 5 bases at J, with 13 bases between the two ends. The CDR3 length is 15 residues. The full variable domain, in which reference TRBV7-8 and TRBJ2-5 provide the parts outside the CDR3, is GAGVSQSPRYKVAKRGQDVALRCDPISGHVSLFWYQQALGQGPEFLTYFQNEAQLDKSGLPSDRFFAERPEGSVSTLKIQRTQQEDSAVYLCASSLAAVGAETQYFGPGTRLLVL.

The rearrangement uses TRBV7-3 and TRBJ2-6, with D possibly matching TRBD1 (5 bases). Trimming removed 0 bases from V and 1 base from J, with 10 bases in between. The germline CDR1 and CDR2 sequences are SGHTA and FQGTGA. The CDR3 contains 17 residues. CDR3 nucleotide sequence: TGTGCCAGCAGCTTAACGGGGCTTGGATCTGGGGCCAACGTCCTGACTTTC. Translation gives CASSLTGLGSGANVLTF.

V is TRBV13 and J is TRBJ2-1, with D possibly being TRBD2 (5 bases). Germline loops: CDR1 PRHDT, CDR2 FYEKMQ (reference sequence). This CDR3 comprises 16 residues. Trimming pared 7 bases from V and 0 bases from J, leaving 16 bases between. The CDR3 region is CASTLVTGSSYNEQFF. The DNA of the CDR3 is TGTGCCAGCACGCTGGTTACGGGGAGCTCCTACAATGAGCAGTTCTTC.

This clone appeared a single time. The V and J genes are TRBV13 and TRBJ1-2; perhaps TRBD1 as D (6 bases). V dropped 3 bases and J dropped 5 bases, with 16 bases sitting between them. CDR3 size: 15 residues. Germline V lookup: CDR1 PRHDT, CDR2 FYEKMQ (reference sequence). DNA of the CDR3: TGTGCCAGCAGCTTCCTACAGGGTGACCCATATGGCTACACCTTC. Protein product: CASSFLQGDPYGYTF.

The CDR3 is CASSQDWAASLGTIYF. CDR3 DNA: TGCGCCAGCAGCCAAGATTGGGCAGCTTCCCTGGGCACCATATATTTT. This rearrangement joins TRBV4-1 to TRBJ1-3; no firm D call. The CDR3 has 16 amino acids. Trimming shortened V by 0 bases and J by 9 bases, and 18 bases separated the two germline ends. In germline, CDR1 is MGHRA, CDR2 YSYEKL.

Only one count was recorded for this clone. V and J are TRBV9 and TRBJ2-1, with D tentatively TRBD2 (5 bases). The V end lost 3 bases, the J end lost 10 bases, and 11 bases lay between the germline ends. CDR3 length equals 12 residues. Germline V gene sequence: CDR1 SGDLS, CDR2 YYNGEE. The CDR3: CASSGASKEQFF. The DNA for the CDR3 is TGTGCCAGCAGCGGGGCTAGCAAAGAGCAGTTCTTC.

The rearrangement links TRBV3-1 (or the pseudogene TRBV3-2) to TRBJ2-7, with a weak D call TRBD2 (7 bases). Per the germline V gene, CDR1 is LGHDT and CDR2 is YNNKEL (reference sequence). The V gene lost 3 bases and the J gene lost 0 bases, with 15 bases spanning the gap. The CDR3 contains 16 residues. CDR3 loop: CASSHTGRGPSYEQYF. In DNA, the CDR3 is TGTGCCAGCAGCCATACTGGGCGGGGGCCCTCCTACGAGCAGTACTTC.

This clone was observed at least ten times. This rearrangement joins TRBV19 to TRBJ2-5; D is perhaps TRBD2 (5 bases). The germline CDR1 and CDR2 sequences are LNHDA and SQIVND (reference sequence). The CDR3 is 13 amino acids. Trimming removed 5 bases at V and 5 bases at J, with 12 bases between. DNA of the CDR3: TGTGCCAGTAGTTTCGTCCCGGGGGAGACCCAGTACTTC. This translates into CASSFVPGETQYF.

This chain links TRBV7-2 with TRBJ2-2; unclear D gene. V dropped 4 bases and J dropped 2 bases, with 17 bases sitting between them. Germline V gene data show CDR1 as SGHTA and CDR2 as FQGNSA. This CDR3 contains 17 residues. The chain's CDR3 is CASSSPLPRSNTGELFF. In DNA, the CDR3 is TGTGCCAGCAGCTCCCCCCTTCCCCGGTCTAACACCGGGGAGCTGTTTTTT.

Only a few counts were recorded for this clone. The chain joins TRBV24-1 to TRBJ2-1; D is uncertain. V was shortened by 4 bases and J by 0 bases, with 9 bases between the two germline ends. CDR1 is KGHDR and CDR2 is SFDVKD in the germline V gene. This CDR3 spans 15 amino acids. The DNA for the CDR3 is TGTGCCACCAGTGACCACGCCAGCTCCTACAATGAGCAGTTCTTC. It encodes CATSDHASSYNEQFF.

The chain recombines TRBV7-8 with TRBJ2-3; D remains ambiguous. The CDR3 sequence is 12 residues long. CDR1 is SGHVS and CDR2 is FQNEAQ in the germline V gene. The V end lost 5 bases, the J end lost 2 bases, and 5 bases lay between the germline ends. The CDR3 sequence: CASSLSTDTQYF. The CDR3 bases are TGTGCCAGCAGCCTCTCCACAGATACGCAGTATTTT.

The genes are TRBV18 and TRBJ2-7; D is undetermined. The CDR3 extends over 13 amino acids. Germline CDR1 reads KGHSH; CDR2 reads LQKENI. V was pared by 3 bases and J by 6 bases, with 12 bases between. This chain's CDR3 is CASSPRQDAEQYF. The CDR3 DNA sequence: TGTGCCAGCTCACCGAGGCAAGACGCCGAGCAGTACTTC.

This clone was counted once. This chain joins TRBV18 and TRBJ2-5; tentatively, D is TRBD1 (7 bases). The CDR3 is made up of 16 amino acids. Germline V CDR1 and CDR2: KGHSH, LQKENI. The germline V and J ends were trimmed by 4 bases and 4 bases, with 19 bases remaining between them. CDR3 DNA: TGTGCCAGCTCACTGGCGGGACAGACCGTCTCAGAGACCCAGTACTTC. Its protein product is CASSLAGQTVSETQYF.

The chain joins TRBV6-5 to TRBJ1-5; D unclear. This CDR3 comprises 15 residues. Germline-derived CDR1 and CDR2 are MNHEY and SVGAGI. V shed 6 bases and J shed 5 bases, with 17 bases lying between them. The CDR3 region has the DNA TGTGCCAGCAGCCGAGGCTCTCGCGAGGATCAGCCCCAGCATTTT. It codes for CASSRGSREDQPQHF.

This chain connects TRBV19 to TRBJ1-5, with 7 nucleotides matching TRBD1. Germline CDR1 reads LNHDA; CDR2 reads SQIVND (reference sequence). Trimming removed 3 bases from V and 9 bases from J; junction bases left unmatched: 5. This CDR3 comprises 13 residues. The CDR3: CASSIARQGPQHF. Here the CDR3 DNA reads TGTGCCAGTAGTATTGCCCGACAGGGGCCCCAGCATTTT.

The chain links TRBV6-2 or TRBV6-3 to TRBJ2-3; 8 bases agree with TRBD2. In germline, CDR1 is MNHEY, CDR2 SVGEGT. The J segment lost 3 bases and the V segment lost 6 bases, leaving 8 bases of the junction unmatched. The CDR3 is 15 residues long. The CDR3 DNA reads as TGTGCCAGCAGCGAACGGGGGGGCAAAACAGATACGCAGTATTTT. Translated: CASSERGGKTDTQYF.

The chain employs TRBV20-1 and TRBJ2-4; TRBD1 aligns across 7 bases. In germline, CDR1 is DFQATT, CDR2 SNEGSKA (reference sequence). This CDR3 is 11 amino acids long. The V gene end was trimmed by 3 bases and the J gene end by 12 bases; junction bases not matched to a gene: 5. CDR3 in DNA: TGCAGTGCTAGCCCTGGGACAGCTCAGTACTTC. This translates into CSASPGTAQYF.

The chain uses TRBV6-5 and TRBJ1-3, with a weak D call TRBD1 (5 bases). V dropped 4 bases and J dropped 5 bases, with 18 bases sitting between them. CDR1 MNHEY and CDR2 SVGAGI come from the germline V gene. The length of the CDR3 is 16 residues. For the CDR3, the DNA is TGTGCCAGCAGTTGGGATCTGGGACTTTCTAGAAACACCATATATTTT. This encodes CASSWDLGLSRNTIYF.